These T cell receptor beta chains were read from a single sample in a study of shared clonotypes between healthy human individuals. Clones were sequenced by immunoSEQ multiplex PCR, and TCRdb holds only the in-frame ones, with some missing. In the table there are approximately 840,000 clones, 90% to 97% of which are singletons. Sequencing was carried out using naive CD8+ T cells sorted from blood. The receptors were sampled from a young man in good health. The CDR3 runs from the conserved cysteine through the conserved F or W. A D gene is named only where the DNA matches it firmly. Clone size, where shown, is once, few, many, or a class for clones that have expanded.

TRBV10-2	TRBJ2-7	.	TRBD1	CASSAGTDFSYEQYF	TGCGCCAGCAGTGCTGGGACAGATTTCTCCTACGAGCAGTACTTC
TRBV2	TRBJ2-1	.	.	CASSEDGLERTYNEQFF	TGTGCCAGCAGTGAAGACGGGCTGGAGCGGACCTACAATGAGCAGTTCTTC
TRBV4-2	TRBJ2-1	.	TRBD2	CASSPRAGGMNEQFF	TGTGCCAGCAGCCCCCGAGCGGGAGGGATGAATGAGCAGTTCTTC
TRBV28	TRBJ2-7	.	TRBD1	CASSVTMDRVVDEQYF	TGTGCCAGCAGTGTAACAATGGACAGGGTCGTTGACGAGCAGTACTTC
TRBV9	TRBJ1-2	.	TRBD1	CASSVQTGGLFEYGYTF	TGTGCCAGCAGCGTCCAGACAGGGGGCTTATTTGAATATGGCTACACCTTC
TRBV18	TRBJ2-1	once	TRBD2	CASSPGLAGSYNEQFF	TGTGCCAGCTCACCTGGACTAGCGGGATCCTACAATGAGCAGTTCTTC
TRBV27	TRBJ2-7	.	TRBD2	CASSAPLAGEHYEQYF	TGTGCCAGCAGTGCCCCGCTAGCGGGAGAACACTACGAGCAGTACTTC
TRBV28	TRBJ1-1	.	.	CASSPPRDTEAFF	TGTGCCAGCAGTCCCCCCCGGGACACTGAAGCTTTCTTT
TRBV29-1	TRBJ2-1	.	TRBD2	CSVEGASGNEQFF	TGCAGCGTTGAAGGTGCTAGCGGCAATGAGCAGTTCTTC
TRBV2	TRBJ2-7	few	.	CASRVGGSYEQYF	TGTGCCTCCAGGGTCGGCGGATCCTACGAGCAGTACTTC
TRBV11-1	TRBJ1-1	.	.	CASSSVLGREAFF	TGTGCCAGCAGCTCAGTTTTGGGCAGAGAAGCTTTCTTT
TRBV14	TRBJ2-7	few	.	CASSQGYEQYF	TGTGCCAGCAGCCAAGGCTACGAGCAGTACTTC
TRBV11-2	TRBJ2-5	.	TRBD1	CASSLGTGRAQYF	TGTGCCAGCAGCTTAGGGACAGGGCGGGCCCAGTACTTC
TRBV30	TRBJ1-1	.	.	CAWSLEADTEAFF	TGTGCCTGGAGTTTAGAGGCGGACACTGAAGCTTTCTTT
TRBV30	TRBJ1-1	.	.	CAWSVQGRGNTEAFF	TGTGCCTGGAGTGTACAAGGCAGAGGGAACACTGAAGCTTTCTTT
TRBV6-1	TRBJ2-7	.	TRBD2	CATAVAGSTYEQYF	TGTGCCACCGCTGTAGCGGGAAGCACCTACGAGCAGTACTTC
TRBV6-5	TRBJ2-7	.	.	CASSYSTQGAYEQYF	TGTGCCAGCAGTTACTCGACTCAGGGAGCCTACGAGCAGTACTTC
TRBV7-9	TRBJ2-7	.	.	CASSRGFEQYF	TGTGCCAGCAGCAGGGGTTTCGAGCAGTACTTC
TRBV15	TRBJ2-1	few	TRBD2	CATSTLELAGGNEQFF	TGTGCCACCAGCACCTTAGAACTAGCGGGAGGCAATGAGCAGTTCTTC
TRBV7-9	TRBJ2-1	.	.	CASGRKVGFNEQFF	TGTGCCAGCGGAAGAAAGGTGGGCTTCAATGAGCAGTTCTTC
TRBV5-5	TRBJ2-7	.	TRBD2	CASSLTSAQTYEQYF	TGTGCCAGCAGCTTAACTAGCGCCCAAACCTACGAGCAGTACTTC
TRBV5-5	TRBJ2-7	.	.	CASSLSGRGHEQYF	TGTGCCAGCAGCCTCTCCGGGAGAGGCCACGAGCAGTACTTC
TRBV7-9	TRBJ2-5	.	.	CASSLALGGETQYF	TGTGCCAGCAGCTTAGCGCTGGGGGGAGAGACCCAGTACTTC
TRBV7-6	TRBJ2-3	.	.	CASIPDPFSTDTQYF	TGTGCCAGCATCCCCGACCCGTTTAGCACAGATACGCAGTATTTT
TRBV27	TRBJ2-2	.	.	CACRRGANTGELFF	TGTGCCTGCCGCCGAGGTGCGAACACCGGGGAGCTGTTTTTT
TRBV29-1	TRBJ1-1	.	.	CSVPFLTEAFF	TGCAGCGTCCCTTTTCTGACTGAAGCTTTCTTT
TRBV5-1	TRBJ2-5	once	TRBD1	CASSLGQGAMETQYF	TGCGCCAGCAGCTTAGGACAGGGGGCGATGGAGACCCAGTACTTC
TRBV10-2	TRBJ2-2	.	TRBD2	CASNLAGTGELFF	TGCGCCAGCAATCTAGCGGGAACCGGGGAGCTGTTTTTT
TRBV7-9	TRBJ2-2	.	.	CASSFELAGENTGELFF	TGTGCCAGCAGCTTCGAGCTGGCTGGAGAGAACACCGGGGAGCTGTTTTTT
TRBV6-1	TRBJ1-4	.	.	CASLTQTNEKLFF	TGTGCCTCTTTAACCCAGACTAATGAAAAACTGTTTTTT
TRBV9	TRBJ2-3	.	TRBD2	CASSASGRGDTQYF	TGTGCCAGCAGCGCTAGCGGGCGAGGAGATACGCAGTATTTT
TRBV2	TRBJ2-1	.	.	CASNGPNTHNEQFF	TGTGCCAGCAATGGGCCTAATACTCACAATGAGCAGTTCTTC
TRBV15	TRBJ2-7	.	.	CATSRDQERTDYEQYF	TGTGCCACCAGCAGAGATCAGGAGCGGACAGACTACGAGCAGTACTTC
TRBV19	TRBJ2-3	.	.	CASSASRRSGGDTQYF	TGTGCCAGTAGTGCCTCCCGGAGGAGCGGAGGGGATACGCAGTATTTT
TRBV7-7	TRBJ1-2	.	.	CASSLPRTEPNYGYTF	TGTGCCAGCAGCTTACCGCGGACAGAGCCTAACTATGGCTACACCTTC
TRBV15	TRBJ2-7	.	.	CATSKPRAGRYEQYF	TGTGCCACCAGCAAACCTCGGGCGGGAAGATACGAGCAGTACTTC
TRBV7-6	TRBJ2-7	.	.	CASSFKGEFPYEQYF	TGTGCCAGCAGCTTTAAGGGGGAATTCCCCTACGAGCAGTACTTC
TRBV6-5	TRBJ2-1	.	.	CASSGGSYNEQFF	TGTGCCAGCAGCGGGGGCTCCTACAATGAGCAGTTCTTC
TRBV7-9	TRBJ1-1	.	.	CASRVTETEAFF	TGTGCCAGCAGAGTGACAGAAACTGAAGCTTTCTTT
TRBV4-1	TRBJ1-1	.	.	CASSQAEGFTEAFF	TGCGCCAGCAGCCAAGCGGAGGGTTTCACTGAAGCTTTCTTT
TRBV27	TRBJ2-7	once	.	CASSLFGGDSYEQYF	TGTGCCAGCAGTTTATTTGGCGGAGACTCCTACGAGCAGTACTTC
TRBV2	TRBJ1-2	.	.	CANQQANYGYTF	TGTGCCAATCAACAGGCGAACTATGGCTACACCTTC
TRBV28	TRBJ2-1	.	.	CASSLAASYNEQFF	TGTGCCAGCAGTTTAGCTGCCTCCTACAATGAGCAGTTCTTC
TRBV4-1	TRBJ1-2	.	TRBD1	CASSQDFGTGVLGYTF	TGCGCCAGCAGCCAAGATTTCGGGACAGGTGTTTTGGGCTACACCTTC
TRBV7-9	TRBJ1-5	once	.	CASSFTGRENQPQHF	TGTGCCAGCAGCTTCACGGGTAGGGAGAATCAGCCCCAGCATTTT
TRBV18	TRBJ2-1	.	.	CASSYLYNEQFF	TGTGCCAGCTCATACCTCTACAATGAGCAGTTCTTC
TRBV25-1	TRBJ2-3	.	.	CASSEGDTQYF	TGTGCCAGCAGTGAAGGAGATACGCAGTATTTT
TRBV6-5	TRBJ2-3	once	.	CASSYFSTDTQYF	TGTGCCAGCAGTTACTTCAGCACAGATACGCAGTATTTT
TRBV5-4	TRBJ2-5	.	.	CASSLGVRPYQETQYF	TGTGCCAGCAGCTTGGGGGTCAGACCGTACCAAGAGACCCAGTACTTC
TRBV6-5	TRBJ2-5	.	.	CASTPPGISQETQYF	TGTGCCAGCACCCCCCCCGGCATATCCCAAGAGACCCAGTACTTC
TRBV5-4	TRBJ2-1	once	.	CASSLGDNSYNEQFF	TGTGCCAGCAGCTTGGGGGACAACTCCTACAATGAGCAGTTCTTC
TRBV28	TRBJ1-2	.	.	CATKKTGDYGYTF	TGTGCCACCAAAAAGACGGGAGACTATGGCTACACCTTC
TRBV27	TRBJ2-1	.	.	CASSLPPRVDNEQFF	TGTGCCAGCAGTCTCCCCCCCCGCGTTGACAATGAGCAGTTCTTC
TRBV28	TRBJ2-7	.	TRBD2	CASSKPASGTYYEQYF	TGTGCCAGCAGTAAACCCGCTAGCGGGACATACTACGAGCAGTACTTC
TRBV5-5	TRBJ1-4	.	.	CASSPGTTNEKLFF	TGTGCCAGCAGCCCGGGGACGACTAATGAAAAACTGTTTTTT
TRBV6-5	TRBJ1-2	once	TRBD1	CASSTGAIYGYTF	TGTGCCAGCAGCACAGGGGCCATATATGGCTACACCTTC
TRBV27	TRBJ1-5	.	.	CASSLYGTLQPQHF	TGTGCCAGCAGTTTATACGGGACCTTACAGCCCCAGCATTTT